The sequence of this TCR beta chain was determined in a study of T cell repertoires in cytomegalovirus infection. Whole-study results and caveats: People with CMV and the relevant HLA were identified by cumulative public TCR beta family frequency.

TCRdb recomputed calls from the reads with MiXCR, one row per CDR3 protein. Among some 320,000 distinct CDR3 sequences listed, almost 30% were seen once. Per the germline V gene, CDR1 is MNHEY and CDR2 is SMNVEV (reference sequence). The CDR3 runs to 16 residues. Trimming took off 7 bases at V and 4 bases at J, with 23 bases between the two ends. Concerning this clonotype: Its antigen is not identified.

This clonotype originated in a human donor in good health (CMV status not recorded). Some clones in this sample may be carry-over from other donors' samples. V is TRBV27 and J is TRBJ2-7, with D possibly being TRBD2 (7 bases). Specimen: cultured PBMCs, collected from culture after CMV antigen stimulation. CDR3 amino acids: CASTPLAGSGTYEQYF. The CDR3 DNA is TGTGCCAGCACCCCCCTCGCGGGGAGCGGGACATACGAGCAGTACTTC.